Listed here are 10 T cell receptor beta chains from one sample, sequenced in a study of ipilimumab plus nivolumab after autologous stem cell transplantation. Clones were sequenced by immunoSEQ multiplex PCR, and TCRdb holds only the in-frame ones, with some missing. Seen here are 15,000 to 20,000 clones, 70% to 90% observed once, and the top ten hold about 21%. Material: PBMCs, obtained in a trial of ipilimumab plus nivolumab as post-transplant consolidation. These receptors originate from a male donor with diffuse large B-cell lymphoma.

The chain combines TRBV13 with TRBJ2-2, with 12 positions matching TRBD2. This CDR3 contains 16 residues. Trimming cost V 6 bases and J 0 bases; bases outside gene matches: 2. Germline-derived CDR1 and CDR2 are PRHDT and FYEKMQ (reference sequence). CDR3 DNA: TGTGCCAGCAGGACTAGCGGGGGCCCGAACACCGGGGAGCTGTTTTTT. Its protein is CASRTSGGPNTGELFF.

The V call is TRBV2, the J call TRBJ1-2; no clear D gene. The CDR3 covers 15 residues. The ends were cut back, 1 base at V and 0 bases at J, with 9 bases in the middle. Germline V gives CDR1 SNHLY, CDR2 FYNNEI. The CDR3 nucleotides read TGTGCCAGCAGTGAAGGGGAGGCTCCTAACTATGGCTACACCTTC. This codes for CASSEGEAPNYGYTF.

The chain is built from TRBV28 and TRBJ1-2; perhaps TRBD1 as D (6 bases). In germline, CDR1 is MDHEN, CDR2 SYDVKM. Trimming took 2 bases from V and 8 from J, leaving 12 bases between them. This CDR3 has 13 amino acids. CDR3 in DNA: TGTGCCAGCAGTTTAAGGGTCGGGGGCGGCTACACCTTC. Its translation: CASSLRVGGGYTF.

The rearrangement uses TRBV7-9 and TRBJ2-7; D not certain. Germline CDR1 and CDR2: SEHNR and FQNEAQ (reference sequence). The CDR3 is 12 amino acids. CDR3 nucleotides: TGTGCTTCGAGTGAAAGCTCCTACGAGCAGTACTTC. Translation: CASSESSYEQYF.

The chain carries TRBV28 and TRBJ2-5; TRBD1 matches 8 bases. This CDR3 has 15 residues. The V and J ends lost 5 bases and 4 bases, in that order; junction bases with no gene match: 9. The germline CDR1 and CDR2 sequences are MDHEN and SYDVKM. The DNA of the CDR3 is TGTGCCAGCAGTGCCCGGACAGGGATGGGAGAGACCCAGTACTTC. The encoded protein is CASSARTGMGETQYF.

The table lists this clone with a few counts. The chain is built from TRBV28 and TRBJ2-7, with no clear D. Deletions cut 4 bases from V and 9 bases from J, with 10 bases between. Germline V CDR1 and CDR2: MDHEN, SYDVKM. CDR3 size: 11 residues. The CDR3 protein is CASSYPGVQYF. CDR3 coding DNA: TGTGCCAGCAGTTACCCAGGCGTGCAGTACTTC.

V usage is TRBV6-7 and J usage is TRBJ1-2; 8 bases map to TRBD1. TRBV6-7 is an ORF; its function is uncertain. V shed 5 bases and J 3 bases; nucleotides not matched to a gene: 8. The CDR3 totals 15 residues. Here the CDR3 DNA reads TGTGCCAGCAGTGATACAGGGGGGGGTGACTATGGCTACACCTTC. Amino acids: CASSDTGGGDYGYTF.

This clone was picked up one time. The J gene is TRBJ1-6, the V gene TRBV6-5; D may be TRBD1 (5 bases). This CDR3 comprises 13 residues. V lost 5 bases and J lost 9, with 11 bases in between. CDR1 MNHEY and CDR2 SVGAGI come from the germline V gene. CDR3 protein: CASSQRDSSPLHF. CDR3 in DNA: TGTGCCAGCAGTCAAAGGGACTCTTCACCCCTCCACTTT.

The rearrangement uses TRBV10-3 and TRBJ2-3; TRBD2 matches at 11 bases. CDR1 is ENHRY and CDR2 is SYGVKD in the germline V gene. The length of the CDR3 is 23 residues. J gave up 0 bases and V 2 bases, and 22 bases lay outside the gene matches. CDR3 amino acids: CAISERLAGGLPRELISTDTQYF. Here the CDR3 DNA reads TGTGCCATCAGTGAGAGGTTAGCGGGGGGGCTTCCCAGGGAACTTATTAGCACAGATACGCAGTATTTT.

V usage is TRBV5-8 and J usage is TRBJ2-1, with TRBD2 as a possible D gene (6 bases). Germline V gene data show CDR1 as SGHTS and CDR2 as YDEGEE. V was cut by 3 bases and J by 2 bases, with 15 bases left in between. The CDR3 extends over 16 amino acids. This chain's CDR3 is CASSWVGRGPYNEQFF. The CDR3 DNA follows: TGTGCCAGCAGCTGGGTGGGGCGGGGCCCCTACAATGAGCAGTTCTTC.